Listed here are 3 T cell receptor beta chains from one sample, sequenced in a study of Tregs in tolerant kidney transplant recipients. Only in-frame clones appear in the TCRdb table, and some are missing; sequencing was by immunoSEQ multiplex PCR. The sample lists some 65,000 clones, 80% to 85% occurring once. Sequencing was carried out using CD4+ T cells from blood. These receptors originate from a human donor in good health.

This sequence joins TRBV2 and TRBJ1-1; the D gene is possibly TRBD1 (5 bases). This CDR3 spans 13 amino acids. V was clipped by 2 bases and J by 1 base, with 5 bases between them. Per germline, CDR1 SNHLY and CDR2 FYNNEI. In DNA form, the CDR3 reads TGTGCCAGCAGTGAACAGGGGAACACTGAAGCTTTCTTT. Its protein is CASSEQGNTEAFF.

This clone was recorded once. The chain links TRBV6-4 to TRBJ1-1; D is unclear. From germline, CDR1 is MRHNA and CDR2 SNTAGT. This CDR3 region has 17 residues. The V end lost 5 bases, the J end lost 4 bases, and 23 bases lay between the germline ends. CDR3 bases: TGTGCCAGCAGTCTCCTGGGAGAACGATATCGATCCACTGAAGCTTTCTTT. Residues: CASSLLGERYRSTEAFF.

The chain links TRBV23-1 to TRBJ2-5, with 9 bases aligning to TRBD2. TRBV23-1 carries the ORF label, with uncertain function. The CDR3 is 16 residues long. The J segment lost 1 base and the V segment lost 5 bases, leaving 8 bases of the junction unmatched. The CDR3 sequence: CASSYSSGEGQETQYF. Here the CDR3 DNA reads TGCGCCAGCAGTTACTCTAGCGGGGAAGGCCAAGAGACCCAGTACTTC.